This T cell receptor beta chain came from a study of cytomegalovirus exposure and HLA in healthy donors. Use of 60 Vbeta and 13 Jbeta primers characterized the PCR. The authors' processing: Counted up in a later analysis, unique TCR beta chains came to about 80 million, with around 9.9 million shared. Clones were read by immunoSEQ multiplex PCR, and TCRdb kept only the in-frame ones, dropping some. That table is the source of V, J and clone size, and D and trimming were worked out from the DNA. In the table there are some 190,000 clones, roughly four fifths of which are singletons. Note on this clone: What it binds is unknown.

Findings and limits, study-wide: Whilst most TCR sequences proved rare, a subset of public TCRs occurred across many donors. Later on, a genetic analysis was performed. It linked a missense variant in DCLRE1C with V- and J-gene trimming of TCR beta.

With 0 bases clipped from V and 4 bases from J, the junction kept 7 bases outside the gene matches. CDR1 is SGHRS, CDR2 YFSETQ, per germline. The CDR3 contains 17 residues. Material for sequencing was PBMCs. The receptor's source is a woman aged 30 to 39 in good health and CMV-seropositive. The J gene is TRBJ2-6, the V gene TRBV5-1; 7 bases align to TRBD1. CDR3 loop: CASSLEGAGGGANVLTF. The CDR3 DNA reads TGCGCCAGCAGCTTGGAGGGGGCCGGTGGCGGGGCCAACGTCCTGACTTTC.